The subject of this entry is one TCR beta chain. Noted treatment: randomized to nivolumab then ipilimumab (arm A) or the reverse (arm B). Patients had received no earlier DNA-damaging chemotherapy. Assay: immunoSEQ multiplex PCR; the TCRdb copy retains only in-frame clones and omits some. Of about 40,000 clones listed, roughly 90% are singletons. The sample is drawn from a study of sequential checkpoint blockade in melanoma. Study at large: First-line arms were nivolumab then ipilimumab, or the reverse, randomized 1:1. After both sequences, patients received maintenance nivolumab.

This receptor was identified in a human donor with melanoma. Sequences were derived from CD8+ T cells sorted from blood (inferred from file names), sampled from a patient given nivolumab and ipilimumab in sequence.

The CDR3 bases are TGTGGGTGCAGGGGGGTCTATGGCTACACCTTC. This gives the protein CGCRGVYGYTF. This rearrangement joins TRBV28 to TRBJ1-2; 7 bases agree with TRBD1. The CDR3 extends over 11 amino acids. Per the germline V gene, CDR1 is MDHEN and CDR2 is SYDVKM.